The T cell receptor (beta chain) under discussion was sequenced for a study of shared clonotypes between healthy human individuals. Study background: Aged 18 to 49, the donors were a couple of women and a few men. Findings and caveats of the study: Sharing across four donors was highest in naive CD4 (roughly 5%) and lowest in memory CD8 (roughly 0.4%).

The table lists this clone with many counts. Its target is not known. The CDR3 covers 15 residues. The V end lost 3 bases, the J end lost 7 bases, and 15 bases lay between the germline ends. Germline loops: CDR1 MDHEN, CDR2 SYDVKM. This was a deep-level run. Libraries were prepared by immunoSEQ multiplex PCR; TCRdb keeps only in-frame clonotypes and omits some of them. The sample carries about 1.1 million clones, about 80% recorded once. The source is a man between 18 and 29 years old in good health. Some clones in this sample may be carry-over from other donors' samples. The source material was memory CD4+ T cells from PBMCs. Documented subset: CD45RA-negative fraction. This chain links TRBV28 with TRBJ1-4; D is ambiguous. The CDR3: CASSFSRGSSEKLFF. The DNA for the CDR3 is TGTGCCAGCAGTTTTTCTCGGGGAAGTAGTGAAAAACTGTTTTTT.